This T cell receptor beta chain was captured in a study of blood T cell repertoires in COVID-19. The wider study: COVID-19 samples, acute and convalescent, were from the United States, Italy and Spain. In each case, the material was cDNA or gDNA derived from T cells, B-cell-depleted T cells, or PBMCs.

CDR3 length: 17 amino acids. The germline CDR1 and CDR2 sequences are MNHEY and SVGEGT. J was trimmed by 1 base and V by 2 bases; bases with no gene match: 10. Source study methods: From reference gene primer amplification, estimates of nucleated cell counts were derived. Here immunoSEQ multiplex PCR was the method, and the copy in TCRdb shows in-frame clones only, minus some. V, J and clone size are those of that table, while D and trimming were read from the DNA. The profile shows about 200,000 clones, about 86% of them singletons. The chain joins TRBV6-2 or TRBV6-3 to TRBJ2-5, with 7 bases identical to TRBD1. The sample consisted of peripheral blood. The clonotype comes from a woman between 70 and 85 years old with acute or convalescent COVID-19. The CDR3 here is CASSYRSLGQPQETQYF. The CDR3 DNA is TGTGCCAGCAGTTACCGGAGCCTGGGACAGCCCCAAGAGACCCAGTACTTC.